This record looks at one TCR beta chain sequence and its context. Its antigen target is currently unknown. Base qualities are not at hand, and no much larger clone is one base apart. For sequencing of the TCRbeta CDR3 region, genomic DNA was extracted from the sorted cells. TCRbeta CDR3 regions were sequenced using the immunoSEQ Assay. TCRdb provides this immuneACCESS table in a form limited to in-frame rearrangements. Some clones are lacking; in checked studies, under half of them reflect an unresolved V gene, and why the rest are absent is not known. Across this sample there are 35,000 to 55,000 clones, with around nine tenths seen only once. The ten largest account for 13% to 15% of the sample. The data originate from a study of OX40 agonist ivuxolimab in advanced cancers. Background on the whole study: Ivuxolimab, which targeted the costimulatory receptor OX40 (CD134), was an agonistic, fully human IgG2 monoclonal antibody. Intravenous ivuxolimab was administered to patients every 2 weeks at six dose levels: 0.01, 0.1, 0.3, 1.5, 3 and 10 mg/kg. Of the 50 to 55 dose-escalation patients, hepatocellular carcinoma was present in about 20, melanoma in roughly 15, renal cell carcinoma in 9 and head and neck cancer in 9. In the dose-escalation cohort, 82.7% of patients were male, and the mean age was 60 years with a range of about 20 to 79. Prior anti-PD-1, anti-PD-L1 or anti-CTLA-4 therapy was permitted, and checkpoint inhibitors had been received by 40% to 50% of dose-escalation patients. Three dose-escalation patients achieved partial responses, one with hepatocellular carcinoma and two with cutaneous melanoma. Peripheral TCRbeta sequencing aimed to test whether ivuxolimab altered TCR sequence diversity and caused clonal T-cell expansion. The monotherapy dose-escalation portion (N of about 57 patients) of the phase I ivuxolimab trial is reported in the paper. The paper as a whole reports these results and caveats: On average, CD8+ T cells showed more expanded clones than CD4+ T cells after ivuxolimab. In the 0.1-3.0 mg/kg groups, partial responders were among the patients with the lowest normalized peripheral clonal expansion, particularly in CD8+ T cells. Antigen specificity was not determined for the clonally expanded peripheral T cells. Low levels of normalized T-cell clonal expansion were also seen in some patients who did not respond. At doses from 0.1 to 3.0 mg/kg, clonal expansion was seen in both CD4+ and CD8+ blood T cells between baseline and week 6.

The trial excluded patients who had a history of autoimmune disease or who were on systemic immunosuppression. In every dose cohort, peripheral blood was drawn for TCR sequencing at baseline, cycle 4 day 1, and cycle 7 day 1. Samples came from an open-label, multicenter, first-in-human phase I dose-escalation trial of ivuxolimab. Adults with locally advanced or metastatic melanoma, renal cell carcinoma, hepatocellular carcinoma or head and neck squamous cell carcinoma were enrolled in the trial. Before TCR sequencing, CD4+ and CD8+ T cells were separately sorted from peripheral blood. This receptor was obtained from an adult with an advanced solid tumor such as melanoma, head and neck, liver or kidney cancer. This sample comprised CD4+ or CD8+ T cells sorted from blood, obtained in a trial of the OX40 agonist ivuxolimab.

CDR3 loop: CASSSRTAPYEQYF. The DNA sequence is given as TGTGCCAGCAGTTCACGGACGGCACCCTACGAGCAGTACTTC. The rearrangement combines TRBV6-6 with TRBJ2-7, with the identity of the D gene unclear. Trimming takes 4 bases from V and 2 bases from J, and the germline ends sit 12 bases apart. Looking up the germline V gene (reference sequence) yields CDR1 MNHNY and CDR2 SVGAGI. Spanning cysteine to phenylalanine, the CDR3 consists of 14 amino acids. The sequence is cut down to CDR3 DNA, 42 bases in frame from base 1.